This T cell receptor beta chain came from a study of blood T cell repertoires in COVID-19. Across the study: PBMCs, B-cell-depleted T cells, or T cells provided the cDNA or gDNA that made up the material.

In the original workflow: Counts of nucleated cells, estimated from reference gene primer amplification, were obtained. Only in-frame clones appear in the TCRdb table, and some are missing; sequencing was by immunoSEQ multiplex PCR. Clone size and the V and J calls come from that table; the DNA yielded D and trimming. The data contain 190,000 or so clones, approximately 81% of them singletons. CDR1 is SGDLS, CDR2 YYNGEE, per germline. Trimming removed 0 bases at V and 1 base at J, with 7 bases between. The CDR3 spans 14 residues. The sequence was obtained from a man aged 35 to 55 who had recovered from COVID-19. The chain employs TRBV9 and TRBJ1-1; D not resolved. The sequenced sample consisted of PBMCs or T cells enriched from blood (not recorded which). The CDR3 region is CASSVGPRNTEAFF. The CDR3 bases are TGTGCCAGCAGCGTAGGGCCCCGGAACACTGAAGCTTTCTTT.